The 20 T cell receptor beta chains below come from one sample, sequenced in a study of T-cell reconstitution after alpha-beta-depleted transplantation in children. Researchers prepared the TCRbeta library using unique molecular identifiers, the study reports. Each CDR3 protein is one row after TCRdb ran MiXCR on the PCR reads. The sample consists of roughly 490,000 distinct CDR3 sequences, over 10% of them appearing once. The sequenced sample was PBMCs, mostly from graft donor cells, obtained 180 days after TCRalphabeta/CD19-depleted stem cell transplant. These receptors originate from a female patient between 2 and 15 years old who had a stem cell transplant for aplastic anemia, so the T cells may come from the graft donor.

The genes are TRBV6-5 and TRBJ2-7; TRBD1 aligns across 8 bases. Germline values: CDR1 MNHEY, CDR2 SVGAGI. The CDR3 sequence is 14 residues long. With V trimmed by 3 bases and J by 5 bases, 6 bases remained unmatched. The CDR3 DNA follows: TGTGCCAGCAGTTATTCAGGGGGCGGCGACGAGCAGTACTTC. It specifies CASSYSGGGDEQYF.

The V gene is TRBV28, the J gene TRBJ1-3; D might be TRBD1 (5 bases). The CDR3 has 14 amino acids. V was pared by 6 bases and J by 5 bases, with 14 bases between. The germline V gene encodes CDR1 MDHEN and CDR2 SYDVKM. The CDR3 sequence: CASSPDSLRNTIYF. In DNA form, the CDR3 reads TGTGCCAGCAGCCCCGACAGTCTTCGAAACACCATATATTTT. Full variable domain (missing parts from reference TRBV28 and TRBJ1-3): DVKVTQSSRYLVKRTGEKVFLECVQDMDHENMFWYRQDPGLGLRLIYFSYDVKMKEKGDIPEGYSVSREKKERFSLILESASTNQTSMYLCASSPDSLRNTIYFGEGSWLTVV.

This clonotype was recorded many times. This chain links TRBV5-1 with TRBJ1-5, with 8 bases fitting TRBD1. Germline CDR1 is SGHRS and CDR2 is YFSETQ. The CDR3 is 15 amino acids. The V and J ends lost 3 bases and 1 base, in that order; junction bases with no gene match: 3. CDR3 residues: CASSSGTGSNQPQHF. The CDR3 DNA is TGCGCCAGCAGCTCCGGGACAGGAAGCAATCAGCCCCAGCATTTT.

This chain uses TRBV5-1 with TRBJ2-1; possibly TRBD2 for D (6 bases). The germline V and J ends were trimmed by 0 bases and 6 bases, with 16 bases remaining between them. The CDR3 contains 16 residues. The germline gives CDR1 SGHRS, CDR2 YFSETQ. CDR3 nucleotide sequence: TGCGCCAGCAGCTTGGCGATGGTAGACGGGGGCAATGAGCAGTTCTTC. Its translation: CASSLAMVDGGNEQFF.

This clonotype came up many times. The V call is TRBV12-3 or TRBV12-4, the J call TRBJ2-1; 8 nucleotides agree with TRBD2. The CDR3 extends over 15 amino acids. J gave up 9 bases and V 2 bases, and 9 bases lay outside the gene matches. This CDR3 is CASSLRKTSVGEQFF. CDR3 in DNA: TGTGCCAGCAGTTTAAGAAAGACTAGCGTCGGTGAGCAGTTCTTC.

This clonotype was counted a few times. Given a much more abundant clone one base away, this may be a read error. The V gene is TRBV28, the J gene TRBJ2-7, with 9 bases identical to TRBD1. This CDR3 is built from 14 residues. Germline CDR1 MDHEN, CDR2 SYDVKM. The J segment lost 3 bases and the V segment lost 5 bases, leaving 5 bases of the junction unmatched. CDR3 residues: CASSTGTGYYEQYF. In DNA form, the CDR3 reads TGTGCCAGCAGTACCGGGACAGGGTACTACGAGCAGTACTTC.

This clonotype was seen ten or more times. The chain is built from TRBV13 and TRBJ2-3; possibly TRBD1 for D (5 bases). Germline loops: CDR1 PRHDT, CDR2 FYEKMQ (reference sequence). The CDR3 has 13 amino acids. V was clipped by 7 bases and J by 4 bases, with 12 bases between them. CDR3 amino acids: CASTLRGSDTQYF. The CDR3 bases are TGTGCCAGCACTTTAAGGGGATCAGATACGCAGTATTTT.

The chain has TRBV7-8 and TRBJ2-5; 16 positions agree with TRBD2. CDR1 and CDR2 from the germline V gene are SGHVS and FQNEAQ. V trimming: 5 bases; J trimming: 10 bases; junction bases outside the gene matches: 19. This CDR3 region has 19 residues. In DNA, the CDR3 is TGTGCCAGCAGCACTACCGGGACTAGCGGGAGGGCCTTTGGATCCCGCCAGTACTTC. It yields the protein CASSTTGTSGRAFGSRQYF.

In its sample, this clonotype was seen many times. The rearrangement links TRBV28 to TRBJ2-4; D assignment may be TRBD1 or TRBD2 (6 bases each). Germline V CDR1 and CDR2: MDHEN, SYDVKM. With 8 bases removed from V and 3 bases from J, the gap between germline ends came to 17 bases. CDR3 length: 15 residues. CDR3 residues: CASSFVGGGKNIQYF. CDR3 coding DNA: TGTGCCAGCTCCTTCGTTGGAGGGGGCAAAAACATTCAGTACTTC.

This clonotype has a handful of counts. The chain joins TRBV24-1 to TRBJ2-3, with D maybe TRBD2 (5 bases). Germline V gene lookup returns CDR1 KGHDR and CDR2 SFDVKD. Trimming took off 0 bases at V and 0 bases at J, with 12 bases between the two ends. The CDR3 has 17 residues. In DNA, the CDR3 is TGTGCCACCAGTGATTTGGAGATGACTACTAGCACAGATACGCAGTATTTT. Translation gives CATSDLEMTTSTDTQYF.

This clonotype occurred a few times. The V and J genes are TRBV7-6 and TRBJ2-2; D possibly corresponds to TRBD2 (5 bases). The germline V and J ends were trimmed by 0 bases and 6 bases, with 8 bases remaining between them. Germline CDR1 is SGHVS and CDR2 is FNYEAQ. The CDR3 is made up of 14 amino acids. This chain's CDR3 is CASSLAPRAGELFF. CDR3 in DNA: TGTGCCAGCAGCTTAGCGCCGAGGGCCGGGGAGCTGTTTTTT. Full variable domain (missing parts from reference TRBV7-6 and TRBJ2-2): GAGVSQSPRYKVTKRGQDVALRCDPISGHVSLYWYRQALGQGPEFLTYFNYEAQQDKSGLPNDRFSAERPEGSISTLTIQRTEQRDSAMYRCASSLAPRAGELFFGEGSRLTVL.

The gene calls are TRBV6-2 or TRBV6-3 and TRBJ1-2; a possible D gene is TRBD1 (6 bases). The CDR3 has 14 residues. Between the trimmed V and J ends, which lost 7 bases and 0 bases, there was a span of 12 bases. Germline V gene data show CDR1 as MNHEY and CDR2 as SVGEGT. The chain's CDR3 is CASTTRTANYGYTF. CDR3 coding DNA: TGTGCCAGCACTACCAGGACAGCTAACTATGGCTACACCTTC.

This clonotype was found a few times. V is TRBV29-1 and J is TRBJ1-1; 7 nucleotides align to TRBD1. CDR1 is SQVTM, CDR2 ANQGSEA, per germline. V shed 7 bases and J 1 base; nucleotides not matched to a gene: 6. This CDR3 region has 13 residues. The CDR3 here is CSAVDRANTEAFF. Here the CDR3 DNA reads TGCAGCGCCGTAGACAGGGCGAACACTGAAGCTTTCTTT.

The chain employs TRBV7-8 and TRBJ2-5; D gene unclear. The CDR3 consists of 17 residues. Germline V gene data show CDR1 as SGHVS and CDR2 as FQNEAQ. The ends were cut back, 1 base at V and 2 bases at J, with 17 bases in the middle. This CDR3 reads CASSLEDPFGLQETQYF. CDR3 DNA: TGTGCCAGCAGCTTAGAAGACCCCTTCGGGTTACAAGAGACCCAGTACTTC. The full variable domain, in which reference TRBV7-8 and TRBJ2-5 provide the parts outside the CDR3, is GAGVSQSPRYKVAKRGQDVALRCDPISGHVSLFWYQQALGQGPEFLTYFQNEAQLDKSGLPSDRFFAERPEGSVSTLKIQRTQQEDSAVYLCASSLEDPFGLQETQYFGPGTRLLVL.

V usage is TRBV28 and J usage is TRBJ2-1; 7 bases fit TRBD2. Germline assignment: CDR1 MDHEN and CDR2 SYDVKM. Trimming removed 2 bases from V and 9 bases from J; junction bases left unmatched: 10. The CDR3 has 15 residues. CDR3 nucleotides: TGTGCCAGCAGTTTACCCACAGGACTAGTAACTGAGCAGTTCTTC. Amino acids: CASSLPTGLVTEQFF.

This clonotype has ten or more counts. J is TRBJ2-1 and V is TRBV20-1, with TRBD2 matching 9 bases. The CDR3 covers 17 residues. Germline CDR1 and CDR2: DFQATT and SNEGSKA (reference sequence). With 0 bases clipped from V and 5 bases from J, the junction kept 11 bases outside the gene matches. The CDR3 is CSARDTLGLAANNEQFF. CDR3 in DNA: TGCAGTGCTAGAGATACATTGGGACTAGCCGCCAACAATGAGCAGTTCTTC.

This chain's CDR3 is CASSRQGSVRNTEAFF. CDR3 in DNA: TGTGCCAGCAGCCGACAGGGTAGTGTGAGGAACACTGAAGCTTTCTTT. The V and J genes are TRBV7-2 and TRBJ1-1; 7 bases line up with TRBD1. The germline gives CDR1 SGHTA, CDR2 FQGNSA. V dropped 5 bases and J dropped 1; count of bases not matched to a gene: 10. The CDR3 sequence is 16 residues long.

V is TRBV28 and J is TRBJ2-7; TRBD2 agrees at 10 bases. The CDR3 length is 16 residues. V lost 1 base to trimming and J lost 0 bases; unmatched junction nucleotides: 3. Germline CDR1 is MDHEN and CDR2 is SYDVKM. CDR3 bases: TGTGCCAGCAGTTTATCGACTAGCGGGTACTCCTACGAGCAGTACTTC. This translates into CASSLSTSGYSYEQYF.

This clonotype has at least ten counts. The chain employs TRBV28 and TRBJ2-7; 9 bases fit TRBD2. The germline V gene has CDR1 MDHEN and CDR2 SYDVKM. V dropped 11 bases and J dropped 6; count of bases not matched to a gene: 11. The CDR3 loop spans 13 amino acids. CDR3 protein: CASTGGLAVEQYF. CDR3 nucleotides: TGTGCCTCCACGGGGGGACTAGCAGTCGAGCAGTACTTC.

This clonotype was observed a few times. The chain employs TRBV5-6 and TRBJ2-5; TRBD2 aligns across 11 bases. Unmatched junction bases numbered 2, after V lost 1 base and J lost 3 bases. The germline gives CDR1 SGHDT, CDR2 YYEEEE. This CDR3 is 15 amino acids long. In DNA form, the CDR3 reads TGTGCCAGCAGCTTGACTAGCGGGAGAGAAGAGACCCAGTACTTC. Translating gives CASSLTSGREETQYF.